This record concerns one T cell receptor beta chain sequence. The data stem from a study of blood T cell repertoires in COVID-19. About the research overall: Sites in the United States, Italy and Spain provided acute and convalescent COVID-19 samples. In each case, the material was cDNA or gDNA derived from T cells, B-cell-depleted T cells, or PBMCs.

This CDR3 has 16 residues. The V segment lost 3 bases and the J segment 4 bases; nucleotides outside the gene matches: 10. The germline CDR1 and CDR2 sequences are SEHNR and FQNEAQ (reference sequence). The Seattle site enrolled patients during active infection and followed them longitudinally. Sequencing used immunoSEQ multiplex PCR; TCRdb keeps in-frame clones, though not all of them. The sample gives approximately 200,000 clones, 80% to 90% of which show up once; about 10% is in the top ten. This clonotype was obtained from a woman older than 75 with COVID-19, enrolled during active disease. The V call is TRBV7-9, the J call TRBJ1-1; 8 bases fit TRBD1. Sequenced: peripheral blood. The CDR3 sequence: CASSFFTGGIFTEAFF. CDR3 in DNA: TGTGCCAGCAGCTTTTTTACAGGGGGGATATTCACTGAAGCTTTCTTT.